Shown below are 7 T cell receptor beta chains from a single sample sequenced in a study of cytomegalovirus exposure and HLA in healthy donors. The PCR had 60 Vbeta and 13 Jbeta primers. Method: immunoSEQ multiplex PCR; TCRdb's copy keeps in-frame clones and lacks some. Among 100,000 to 150,000 clones listed, roughly 68% were seen once. What was sequenced was PBMCs. These receptors came from a woman between 50 and 59 years old in good health and CMV-seropositive.

The V gene is TRBV14, the J gene TRBJ2-1; 11 bases fit TRBD2. Unmatched junction bases numbered 9, after V lost 1 base and J lost 7 bases. CDR3 length: 17 residues. Looked up from germline, CDR1 is SGHDN and CDR2 is FVKESK. The DNA for the CDR3 is TGTGCCAGCAGCCAAGCTATAACTAGCGGGGGAGGGAATGAGCAGTTCTTC. Protein product: CASSQAITSGGGNEQFF.

The chain joins TRBV7-2 to TRBJ1-3; D unresolved. Trimming stripped 0 bases from V and 1 base from J, with 10 bases between. Per germline, CDR1 SGHTA and CDR2 FQGNSA. This CDR3 comprises 16 residues. CDR3 sequence (DNA): TGTGCCAGCAGCTTAGCCCCTCCCTTTTCTGGAAACACCATATATTTT. It translates to CASSLAPPFSGNTIYF.

The chain uses TRBV18 and TRBJ2-2; 10 bases align to TRBD2. CDR3 length: 18 amino acids. Germline CDR1 reads KGHSH; CDR2 reads LQKENI. V lost 3 bases and J lost 0; bases outside the gene matches: 7. This chain's CDR3 is CASSPRASGGSNTGELFF. The CDR3 nucleotides read TGTGCCAGCTCACCCCGAGCTAGCGGGGGATCGAACACCGGGGAGCTGTTTTTT.

The chain joins TRBV6-5 to TRBJ2-7, with D possibly being TRBD1 (6 bases). The CDR3 length is 12 residues. Per the germline V gene, CDR1 is MNHEY and CDR2 is SVGAGI. Trimming pared 6 bases from V and 3 bases from J, leaving 9 bases between. CDR3 bases: TGTGCCAGCAGCCTAGGGGGCTACGAGCAGTACTTC. As protein: CASSLGGYEQYF.

The chain joins TRBV7-6 to TRBJ2-7; weak D call: TRBD2 (6 bases). This CDR3 is built from 14 residues. Germline CDR1 reads SGHVS; CDR2 reads FNYEAQ. Trimming removed 4 bases at V and 5 bases at J, with 15 bases between. The CDR3 DNA sequence: TGTGCCAGCAGCTCCGGCAGGACTACCGACGAGCAGTACTTC. This gives the protein CASSSGRTTDEQYF.

The table lists this clone with a few counts. This rearrangement joins TRBV5-1 to TRBJ2-7, with TRBD1 as a possible D gene (6 bases). This CDR3 has 15 amino acids. From germline, CDR1 is SGHRS and CDR2 YFSETQ. Trimming left V 0 bases short and J 3 bases short, with 13 bases between. CDR3 in amino acids: CASSLVVTGGYEQYF. The DNA of the CDR3 is TGCGCCAGCAGCTTGGTGGTGACAGGCGGCTACGAGCAGTACTTC. Full variable domain (outside the CDR3, taken from reference TRBV5-1 and TRBJ2-7): KAGVTQTPRYLIKTRGQQVTLSCSPISGHRSVSWYQQTPGQGLQFLFEYFSETQRNKGNFPGRFSGRQFSNSRSEMNVSTLELGDSALYLCASSLVVTGGYEQYFGPGTRLTVT.

This clone was seen a single time. The sample holds other DNA sequences that translate to the same CDR3. CDR3 amino acids: CASSKRLETQYF. The CDR3 DNA reads TGTGCCAGCAGCAAGAGGTTAGAGACCCAGTACTTC. This sequence joins TRBV7-9 and TRBJ2-5; D ambiguous. The CDR3 totals 12 residues. V lost 5 bases, J lost 4 bases, and 8 bases lay in between. Germline CDR1 and CDR2: SEHNR and FQNEAQ (reference sequence).